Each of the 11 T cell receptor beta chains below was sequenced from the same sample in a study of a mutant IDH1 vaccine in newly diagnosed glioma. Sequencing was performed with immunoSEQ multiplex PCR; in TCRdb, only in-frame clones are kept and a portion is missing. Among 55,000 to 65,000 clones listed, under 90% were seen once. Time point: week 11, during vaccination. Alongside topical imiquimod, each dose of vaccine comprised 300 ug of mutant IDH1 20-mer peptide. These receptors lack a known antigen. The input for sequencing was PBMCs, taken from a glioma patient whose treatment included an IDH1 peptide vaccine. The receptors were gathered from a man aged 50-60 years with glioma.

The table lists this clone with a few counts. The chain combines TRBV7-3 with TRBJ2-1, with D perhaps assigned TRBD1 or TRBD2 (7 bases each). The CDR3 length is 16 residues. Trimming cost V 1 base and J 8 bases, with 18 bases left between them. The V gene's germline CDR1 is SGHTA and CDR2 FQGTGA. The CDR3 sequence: CASSLNPRGGADEQFF. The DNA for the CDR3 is TGTGCCAGCAGCTTAAATCCCAGGGGGGGGGCCGATGAGCAGTTCTTC.

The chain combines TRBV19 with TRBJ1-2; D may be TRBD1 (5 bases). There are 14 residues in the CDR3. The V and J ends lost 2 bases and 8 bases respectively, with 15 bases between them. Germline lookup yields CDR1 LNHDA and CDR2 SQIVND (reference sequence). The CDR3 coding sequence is TGTGCCAGTAGTATAACCAGGGACGCTTACGGCTACACCTTC. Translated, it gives CASSITRDAYGYTF.

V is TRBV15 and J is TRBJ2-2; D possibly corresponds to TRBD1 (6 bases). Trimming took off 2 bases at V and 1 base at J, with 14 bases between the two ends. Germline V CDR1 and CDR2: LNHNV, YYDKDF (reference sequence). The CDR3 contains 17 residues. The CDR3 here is CATSRITGTLNTGELFF. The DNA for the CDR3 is TGTGCCACCAGCAGAATTACCGGGACACTGAACACCGGGGAGCTGTTTTTT.

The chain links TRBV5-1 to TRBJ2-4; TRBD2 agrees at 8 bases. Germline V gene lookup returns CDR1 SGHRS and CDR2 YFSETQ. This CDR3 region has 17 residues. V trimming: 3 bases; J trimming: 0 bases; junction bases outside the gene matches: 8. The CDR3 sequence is CASSSGGGVLAKNIQYF. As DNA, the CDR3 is TGCGCCAGCAGCTCCGGGGGGGGAGTGCTAGCCAAAAACATTCAGTACTTC.

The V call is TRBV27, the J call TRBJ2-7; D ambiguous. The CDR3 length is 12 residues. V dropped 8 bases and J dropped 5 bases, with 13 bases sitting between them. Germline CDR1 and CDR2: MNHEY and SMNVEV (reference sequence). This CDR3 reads CASAILQNEQYF. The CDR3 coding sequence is TGTGCCAGCGCAATCCTACAGAACGAGCAGTACTTC.

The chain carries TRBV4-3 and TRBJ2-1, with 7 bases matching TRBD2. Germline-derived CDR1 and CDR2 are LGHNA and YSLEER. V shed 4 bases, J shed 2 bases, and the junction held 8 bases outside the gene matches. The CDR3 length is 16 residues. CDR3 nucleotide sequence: TGCGCCAGCAGCCTTGAAGCGGGGCCGGCCTACAATGAGCAGTTCTTC. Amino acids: CASSLEAGPAYNEQFF.

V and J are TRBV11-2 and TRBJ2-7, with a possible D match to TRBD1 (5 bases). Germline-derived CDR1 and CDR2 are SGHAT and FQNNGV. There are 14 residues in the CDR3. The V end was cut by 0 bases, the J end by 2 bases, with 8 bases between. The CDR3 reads CASSLDRQTYEQYF. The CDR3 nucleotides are TGTGCCAGCAGCTTAGATCGACAGACCTACGAGCAGTACTTC.

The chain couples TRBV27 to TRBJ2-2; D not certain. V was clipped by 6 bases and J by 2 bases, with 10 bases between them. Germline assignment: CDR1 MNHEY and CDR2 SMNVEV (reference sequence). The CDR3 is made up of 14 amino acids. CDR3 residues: CASRTMGNTGELFF. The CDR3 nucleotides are TGTGCCAGCAGAACTATGGGTAACACCGGGGAGCTGTTTTTT.

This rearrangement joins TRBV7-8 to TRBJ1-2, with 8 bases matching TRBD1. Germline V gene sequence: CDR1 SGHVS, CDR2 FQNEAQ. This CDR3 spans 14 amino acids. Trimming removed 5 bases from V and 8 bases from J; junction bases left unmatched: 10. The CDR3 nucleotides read TGTGCCAGCAGCGACCGGACAGGGTTCGGCGGCTACACCTTC. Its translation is CASSDRTGFGGYTF.

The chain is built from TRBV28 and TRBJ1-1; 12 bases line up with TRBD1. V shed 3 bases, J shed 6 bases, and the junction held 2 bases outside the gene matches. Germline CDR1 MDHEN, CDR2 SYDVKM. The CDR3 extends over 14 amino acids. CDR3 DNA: TGTGCCAGCAGTTTCGGGGACAGGGGGCCTGAAGCTTTCTTT. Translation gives CASSFGDRGPEAFF.

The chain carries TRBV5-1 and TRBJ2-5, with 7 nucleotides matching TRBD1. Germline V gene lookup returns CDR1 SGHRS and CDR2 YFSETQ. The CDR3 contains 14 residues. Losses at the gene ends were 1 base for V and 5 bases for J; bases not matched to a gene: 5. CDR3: CASSLQGVEETQYF. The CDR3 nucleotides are TGCGCCAGCAGCTTGCAGGGGGTGGAGGAGACCCAGTACTTC.